This TCR beta chain came from a study of blood T cell repertoires in COVID-19. Study background: Acute and convalescent COVID-19 samples came from the United States, Italy and Spain. Nucleic acid was either cDNA or gDNA, and it came from T cells, B-cell-depleted T cells, or PBMCs.

Methods used by the authors: Estimation of nucleated cell counts relied on the amplification of reference gene primers. Repertoires were generated with immunoSEQ multiplex PCR, while TCRdb's copy carries only in-frame clones and drops some. The D gene and trimming were derived from the DNA, and the V and J assignments and clone size from that table. The table lists some 300,000 clones, about nine tenths of them singletons, with about 2.3% in the top ten. Germline CDR1 and CDR2: MDHEN and SYDVKM. J was trimmed by 6 bases and V by 3 bases; bases with no gene match: 10. The length of the CDR3 is 15 residues.

This chain links TRBV28 with TRBJ1-2, with 7 bases identical to TRBD1. This clonotype was obtained from a young man with active or convalescent COVID-19. Material: peripheral blood. In DNA, the CDR3 is TGTGCCAGCAGTTTCCGACAGGGTGGAGTGGATGGCTACACCTTC. The encoded protein is CASSFRQGGVDGYTF.